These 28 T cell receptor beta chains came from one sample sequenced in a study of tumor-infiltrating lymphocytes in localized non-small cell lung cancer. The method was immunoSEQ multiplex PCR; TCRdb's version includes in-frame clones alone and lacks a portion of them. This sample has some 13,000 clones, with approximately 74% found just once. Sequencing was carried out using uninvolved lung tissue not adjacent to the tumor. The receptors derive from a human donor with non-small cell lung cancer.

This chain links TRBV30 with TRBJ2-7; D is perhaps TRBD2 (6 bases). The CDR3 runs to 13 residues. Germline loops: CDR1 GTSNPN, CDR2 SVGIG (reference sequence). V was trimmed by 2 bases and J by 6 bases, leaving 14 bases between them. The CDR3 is CAWSRREASEQYF. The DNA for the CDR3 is TGTGCCTGGAGTCGCAGGGAGGCGAGCGAGCAGTACTTC.

Here the CDR3 reads CASSDKGGSGGTGELFF. Here the CDR3 DNA reads TGCGCCAGCAGTGATAAAGGCGGCTCCGGGGGGACCGGGGAGCTGTTTTTT. The chain couples TRBV10-1 to TRBJ2-2, with 7 bases lining up with TRBD2. Germline CDR1 is WNHNN and CDR2 is SYGVQD (reference sequence). The V and J ends lost 3 bases and 5 bases, in that order; junction bases with no gene match: 12. The CDR3 runs to 17 residues.

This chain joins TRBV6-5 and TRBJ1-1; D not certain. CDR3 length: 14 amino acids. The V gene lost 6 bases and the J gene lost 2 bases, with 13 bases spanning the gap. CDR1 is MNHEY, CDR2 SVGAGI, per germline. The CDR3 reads CASRGSTVNTEAFF. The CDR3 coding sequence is TGTGCCAGCAGGGGCTCGACTGTTAACACTGAAGCTTTCTTT.

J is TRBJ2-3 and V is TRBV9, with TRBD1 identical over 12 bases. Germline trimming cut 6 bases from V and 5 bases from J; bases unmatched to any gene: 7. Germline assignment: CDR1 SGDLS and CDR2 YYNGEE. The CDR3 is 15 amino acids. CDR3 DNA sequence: TGTGCCAGCACGGCGGGACAGGGGGCCTTAGATACGCAGTATTTT. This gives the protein CASTAGQGALDTQYF.

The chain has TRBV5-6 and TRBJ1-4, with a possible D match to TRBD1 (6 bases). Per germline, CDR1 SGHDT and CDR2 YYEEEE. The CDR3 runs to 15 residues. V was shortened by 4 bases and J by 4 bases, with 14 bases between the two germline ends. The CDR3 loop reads CASSGPRDNNEKLFF. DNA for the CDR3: TGTGCCAGCAGCGGGCCCCGGGACAATAATGAAAAACTGTTTTTT. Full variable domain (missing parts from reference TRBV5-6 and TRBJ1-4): DAGVTQSPTHLIKTRGQQVTLRCSPKSGHDTVSWYQQALGQGPQFIFQYYEEEERQRGNFPDRFSGHQFPNYSSELNVNALLLGDSALYLCASSGPRDNNEKLFFGSGTQLSVL.

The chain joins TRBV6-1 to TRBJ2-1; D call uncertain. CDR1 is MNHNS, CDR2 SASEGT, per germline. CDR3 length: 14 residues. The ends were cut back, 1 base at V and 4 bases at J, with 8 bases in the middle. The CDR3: CASSEESWYNEQFF. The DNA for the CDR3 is TGTGCCAGCAGTGAAGAATCGTGGTACAATGAGCAGTTCTTC.

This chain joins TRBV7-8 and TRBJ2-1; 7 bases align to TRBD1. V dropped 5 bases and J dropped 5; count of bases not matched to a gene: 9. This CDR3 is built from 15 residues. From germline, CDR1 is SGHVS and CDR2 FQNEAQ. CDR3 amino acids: CASSLQGTRDNEQFF. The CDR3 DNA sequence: TGTGCCAGCAGCCTACAGGGGACGCGGGACAATGAGCAGTTCTTC.

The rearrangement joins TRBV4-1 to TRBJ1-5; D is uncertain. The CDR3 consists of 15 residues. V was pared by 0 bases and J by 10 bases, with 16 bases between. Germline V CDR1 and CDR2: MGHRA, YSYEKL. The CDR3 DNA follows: TGCGCCAGCAGCCAAGATCTGGCAGAGCCCCTACCCCAGCATTTT. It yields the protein CASSQDLAEPLPQHF.

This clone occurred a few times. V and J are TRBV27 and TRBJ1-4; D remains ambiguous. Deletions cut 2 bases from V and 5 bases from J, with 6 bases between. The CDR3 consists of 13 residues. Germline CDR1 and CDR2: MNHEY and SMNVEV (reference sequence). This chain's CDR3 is CASSLMRNEKLFF. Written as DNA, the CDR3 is TGTGCCAGCAGTTTAATGCGGAATGAAAAACTGTTTTTT. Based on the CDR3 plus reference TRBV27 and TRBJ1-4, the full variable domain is EAQVTQNPRYLITVTGKKLTVTCSQNMNHEYMSWYRQDPGLGLRQIYYSMNVEVTDKGDVPEGYKVSRKEKRNFPLILESPSPNQTSLYFCASSLMRNEKLFFGSGTQLSVL.

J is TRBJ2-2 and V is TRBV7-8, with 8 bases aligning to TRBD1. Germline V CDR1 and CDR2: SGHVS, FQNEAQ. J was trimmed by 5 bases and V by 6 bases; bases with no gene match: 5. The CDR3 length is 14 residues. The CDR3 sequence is CASSRTGRTGELFF. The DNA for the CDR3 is TGTGCCAGCAGTCGGACAGGGAGAACCGGGGAGCTGTTTTTT.

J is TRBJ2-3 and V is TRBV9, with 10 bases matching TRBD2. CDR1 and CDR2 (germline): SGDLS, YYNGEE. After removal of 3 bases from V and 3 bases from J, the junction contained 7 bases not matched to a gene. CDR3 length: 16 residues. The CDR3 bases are TGTGCCAGCAGCGCCCTAGCGGGGGTCATAACAGATACGCAGTATTTT. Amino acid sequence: CASSALAGVITDTQYF.

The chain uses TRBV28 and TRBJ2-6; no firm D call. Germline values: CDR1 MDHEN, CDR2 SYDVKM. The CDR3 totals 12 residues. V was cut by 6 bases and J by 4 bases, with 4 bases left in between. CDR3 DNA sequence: TGTGCCAGCAGACTCGGGGCCAACGTCCTGACTTTC. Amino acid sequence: CASRLGANVLTF.

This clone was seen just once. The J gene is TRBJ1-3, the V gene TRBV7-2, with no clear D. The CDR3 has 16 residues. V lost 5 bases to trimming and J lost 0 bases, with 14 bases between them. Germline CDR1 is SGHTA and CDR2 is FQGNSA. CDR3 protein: CASSKSPGHSGNTIYF. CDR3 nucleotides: TGTGCCAGCAGCAAAAGCCCGGGCCACTCTGGAAACACCATATATTTT.

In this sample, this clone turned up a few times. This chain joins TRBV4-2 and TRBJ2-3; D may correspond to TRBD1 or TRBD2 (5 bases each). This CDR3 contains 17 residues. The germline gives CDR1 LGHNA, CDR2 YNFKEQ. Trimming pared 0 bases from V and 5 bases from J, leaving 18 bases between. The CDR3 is CASSQEARGPTGDTQYF. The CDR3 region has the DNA TGTGCCAGCAGCCAAGAAGCCCGGGGCCCCACGGGAGATACGCAGTATTTT.

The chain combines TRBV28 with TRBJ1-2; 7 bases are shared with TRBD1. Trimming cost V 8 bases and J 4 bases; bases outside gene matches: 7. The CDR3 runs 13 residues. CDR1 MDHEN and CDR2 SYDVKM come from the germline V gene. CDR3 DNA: TGTGCCAGCCATGGAGGGGGCGGCTATGGCTACACCTTC. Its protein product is CASHGGGGYGYTF.

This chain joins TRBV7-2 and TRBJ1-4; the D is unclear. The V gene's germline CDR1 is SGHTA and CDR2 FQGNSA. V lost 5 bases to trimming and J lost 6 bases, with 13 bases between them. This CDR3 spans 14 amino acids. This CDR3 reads CASSRESRDEKLFF. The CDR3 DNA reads TGTGCCAGCAGCAGGGAGTCTCGGGATGAAAAACTGTTTTTT.

The CDR3 protein is CASSAGTYNQPQHF. The CDR3 DNA sequence: TGTGCCAGCAGCGCCGGGACGTACAATCAGCCCCAGCATTTT. The chain uses TRBV9 and TRBJ1-5, with D perhaps TRBD1 (5 bases). Germline V lookup: CDR1 SGDLS, CDR2 YYNGEE. Trimming removed 3 bases from V and 3 bases from J, with 10 bases in between. This CDR3 contains 14 residues.

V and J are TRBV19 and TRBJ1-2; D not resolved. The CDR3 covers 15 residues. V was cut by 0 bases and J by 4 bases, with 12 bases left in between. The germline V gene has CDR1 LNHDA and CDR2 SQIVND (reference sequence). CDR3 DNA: TGTGCCAGTAGTATAGAGGACGGAGGACTCTATGGCTACACCTTC. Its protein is CASSIEDGGLYGYTF. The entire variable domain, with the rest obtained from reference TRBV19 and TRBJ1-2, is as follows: DGGITQSPKYLFRKEGQNVTLSCEQNLNHDAMYWYRQDPGQGLRLIYYSQIVNDFQKGDIAEGYSVSREKKESFPLTVTSAQKNPTAFYLCASSIEDGGLYGYTFGSGTRLTVV.

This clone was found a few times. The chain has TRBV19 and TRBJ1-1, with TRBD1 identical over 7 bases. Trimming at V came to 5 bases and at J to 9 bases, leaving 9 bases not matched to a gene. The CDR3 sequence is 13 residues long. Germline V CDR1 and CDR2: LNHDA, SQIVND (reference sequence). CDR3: CASSHRTGRKAFF. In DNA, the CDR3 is TGTGCCAGTAGTCACCGGACAGGTCGAAAAGCTTTCTTT.

CDR3 in amino acids: CASSERGGGGAADTQYF. The CDR3 region has the DNA TGTGCCAGCAGTGAAAGGGGTGGCGGGGGGGCTGCAGATACGCAGTATTTT. The chain combines TRBV6-1 with TRBJ2-3; 9 bases map to TRBD2. Germline CDR1 reads MNHNS; CDR2 reads SASEGT. Unmatched junction bases numbered 10, after V lost 2 bases and J lost 4 bases. This CDR3 has 17 amino acids.

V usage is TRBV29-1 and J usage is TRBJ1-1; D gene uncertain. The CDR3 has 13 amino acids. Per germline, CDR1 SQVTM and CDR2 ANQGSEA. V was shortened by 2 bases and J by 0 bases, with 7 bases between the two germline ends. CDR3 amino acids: CSVEYPLNTEAFF. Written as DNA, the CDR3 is TGCAGCGTTGAATACCCCTTGAACACTGAAGCTTTCTTT.

CDR3 region: CASSLLAGGRYEQYF. CDR3 nucleotide sequence: TGTGCCAGTAGCTTGTTAGCGGGAGGCCGCTACGAGCAGTACTTC. The genes are TRBV19 and TRBJ2-7; 10 bases line up with TRBD2. V lost 6 bases to trimming and J lost 3 bases; unmatched junction nucleotides: 8. Germline-derived CDR1 and CDR2 are LNHDA and SQIVND (reference sequence). The length of the CDR3 is 15 residues.

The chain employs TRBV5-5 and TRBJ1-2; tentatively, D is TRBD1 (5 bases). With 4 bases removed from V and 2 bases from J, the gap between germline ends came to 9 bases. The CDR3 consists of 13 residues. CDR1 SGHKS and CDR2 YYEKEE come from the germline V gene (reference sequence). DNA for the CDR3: TGTGCCAGCAGCCCCGGGGCAAACTATGGCTACACCTTC. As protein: CASSPGANYGYTF.

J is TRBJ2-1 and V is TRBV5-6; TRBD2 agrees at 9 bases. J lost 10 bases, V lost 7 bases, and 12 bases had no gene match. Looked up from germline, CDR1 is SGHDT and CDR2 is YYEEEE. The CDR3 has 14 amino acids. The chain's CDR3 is CASDTDAGGREQFF. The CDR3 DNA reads TGTGCCAGCGATACGGATGCGGGAGGGCGGGAGCAGTTCTTC.

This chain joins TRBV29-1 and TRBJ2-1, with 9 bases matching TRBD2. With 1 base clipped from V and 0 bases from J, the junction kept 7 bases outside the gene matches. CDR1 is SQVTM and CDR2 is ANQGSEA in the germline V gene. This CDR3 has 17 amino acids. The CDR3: CSVEGTSAQRSYNEQFF. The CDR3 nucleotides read TGCAGCGTTGAAGGGACTAGCGCCCAACGCTCCTACAATGAGCAGTTCTTC.

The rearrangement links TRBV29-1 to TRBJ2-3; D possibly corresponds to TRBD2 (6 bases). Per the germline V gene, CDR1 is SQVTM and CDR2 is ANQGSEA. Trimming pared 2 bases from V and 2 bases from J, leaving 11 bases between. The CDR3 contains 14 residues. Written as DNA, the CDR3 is TGCAGCGTTGAATTGCGGGGCTTCACAGATACGCAGTATTTT. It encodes CSVELRGFTDTQYF.

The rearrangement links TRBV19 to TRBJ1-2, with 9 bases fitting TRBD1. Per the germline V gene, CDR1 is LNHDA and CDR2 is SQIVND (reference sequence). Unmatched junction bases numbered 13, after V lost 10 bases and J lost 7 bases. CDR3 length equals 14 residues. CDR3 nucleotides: TGTGCCACAGCAACTCCGGGACAGGGACTTGGCTACACCTTC. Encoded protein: CATATPGQGLGYTF.

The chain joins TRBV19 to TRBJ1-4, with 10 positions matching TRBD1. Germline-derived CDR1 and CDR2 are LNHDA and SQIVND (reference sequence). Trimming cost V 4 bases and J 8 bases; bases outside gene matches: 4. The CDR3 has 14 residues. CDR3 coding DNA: TGTGCCAGTAGTAAAGGACAGGGGGGCGAAAAACTGTTTTTT. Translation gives CASSKGQGGEKLFF.